These 19 T cell receptor beta chains were sequenced from one sample in a study of OX40 agonist ivuxolimab in advanced cancers. Measured with immunoSEQ multiplex PCR; TCRdb has only the in-frame clones, and not every one. The table has tens of thousands of clones, about 81% seen once. The source material was CD4+ or CD8+ T cells sorted from blood, sampled in a trial of the OX40 agonist ivuxolimab. These receptors were taken from an adult with an advanced solid tumor such as melanoma, head and neck, liver or kidney cancer.

This chain's CDR3 is CASRVSGANVLTF. The CDR3 nucleotides read TGTGCCAGCAGGGTCTCTGGGGCCAACGTCCTGACTTTC. The J gene is TRBJ2-6, the V gene TRBV5-8; D is ambiguous. This CDR3 has 13 amino acids. Trimming left V 5 bases short and J 0 bases short, with 3 bases between. Germline V gene sequence: CDR1 SGHTS, CDR2 YDEGEE.

This clone showed up just a few times. The rearrangement links TRBV2 to TRBJ2-3, with 10 positions matching TRBD2. The CDR3 extends over 14 amino acids. Germline values: CDR1 SNHLY, CDR2 FYNNEI. V lost 6 bases and J lost 0; bases outside the gene matches: 0. CDR3 coding DNA: TGTGCCAGCAGACTAGCGGGAAGCACAGATACGCAGTATTTT. Translated, it gives CASRLAGSTDTQYF.

The gene calls are TRBV25-1 and TRBJ1-2; TRBD1 aligns across 8 bases. CDR1 and CDR2 (germline): MGHDK, SYGVNS. Unmatched junction bases numbered 2, after V lost 6 bases and J lost 5 bases. The CDR3 totals 12 residues. CDR3 loop: CASRTGGYGYTF. In DNA form, the CDR3 reads TGTGCCAGCAGAACAGGGGGGTATGGCTACACCTTC.

The chain uses TRBV7-9 and TRBJ2-7; no definite D call. This CDR3 region has 14 residues. Germline V gene data show CDR1 as SEHNR and CDR2 as FQNEAQ (reference sequence). Trimming pared 5 bases from V and 3 bases from J, leaving 14 bases between. The CDR3 spells CASSNPQLSYEQYF. In nucleotides, the CDR3 is TGTGCCAGCAGCAACCCCCAGTTGAGCTACGAGCAGTACTTC.

This chain uses TRBV6-1 with TRBJ1-1; D not resolved. In germline, CDR1 is MNHNS, CDR2 SASEGT. The CDR3 contains 11 residues. Trimming left V 6 bases short and J 1 base short, with 3 bases between. DNA of the CDR3: TGTGCCAGCAGGAAGAACACTGAAGCTTTCTTT. Translation: CASRKNTEAFF.

This sequence joins TRBV5-1 and TRBJ2-7, with 8 bases matching TRBD2. V shed 0 bases, J shed 4 bases, and the junction held 3 bases outside the gene matches. Looked up from germline, CDR1 is SGHRS and CDR2 is YFSETQ. The CDR3 spans 14 residues. This CDR3 reads CASSLGAGVYEQYF. For the CDR3, the DNA is TGCGCCAGCAGCTTGGGAGCGGGAGTGTACGAGCAGTACTTC.

The chain has TRBV28 and TRBJ2-7, with 9 bases aligning to TRBD1. The CDR3 has 15 amino acids. In germline, CDR1 is MDHEN, CDR2 SYDVKM. V lost 4 bases and J lost 3; bases outside the gene matches: 7. The CDR3 region is CASSSAGTGFYEQYF. The CDR3 nucleotides read TGTGCCAGCAGTTCCGCCGGGACAGGGTTCTACGAGCAGTACTTC.

This chain joins TRBV6-6 and TRBJ1-3; D is unresolved. V was clipped by 7 bases and J by 0 bases, with 7 bases between them. The CDR3 runs 13 residues. Germline V CDR1 and CDR2: MNHNY, SVGAGI (reference sequence). The CDR3 DNA follows: TGTGCCAGCAAACAGTCCTCTGGAAACACCATATATTTT. Translating it yields CASKQSSGNTIYF.

The chain links TRBV28 to TRBJ1-4, with D possibly TRBD1 on 5 matching bases. The CDR3 loop spans 14 amino acids. Per germline, CDR1 MDHEN and CDR2 SYDVKM. The ends were cut back, 6 bases at V and 8 bases at J, with 16 bases in the middle. CDR3 protein: CASSAPEGNEKLFF. CDR3 nucleotide sequence: TGTGCCAGCAGCGCACCTGAGGGGAACGAAAAACTGTTTTTT.

The chain has TRBV28 and TRBJ2-7, with D perhaps being TRBD1 or TRBD2 (5 bases each). Trimming shortened V by 6 bases and J by 0 bases, and 12 bases separated the two germline ends. This CDR3 region has 14 residues. In germline, CDR1 is MDHEN, CDR2 SYDVKM. The CDR3, as DNA: TGTGCCAGCAGGGGGTCAGGGAGCTCCTACGAGCAGTACTTC. Amino acids: CASRGSGSSYEQYF.

The rearrangement links TRBV28 to TRBJ2-5, with 10 bases that match TRBD2. The CDR3 is made up of 18 amino acids. CDR1 and CDR2 from the germline V gene are MDHEN and SYDVKM. Germline trimming cut 3 bases from V and 5 bases from J; bases unmatched to any gene: 15. CDR3 coding DNA: TGTGCCAGCAGTTTTGATCGGGGTCTAGCGGGAGATGGGGAGACCCAGTACTTC. Its translation is CASSFDRGLAGDGETQYF.

V usage is TRBV18 and J usage is TRBJ2-7; TRBD1 might be the D (5 bases). The CDR3 totals 13 residues. V gave up 2 bases and J gave up 7 bases, with 12 bases separating them. Per germline, CDR1 KGHSH and CDR2 LQKENI. DNA for the CDR3: TGTGCCAGCTCACCAGTTCAGGGTCTGGAGCAGTACTTC. Protein sequence: CASSPVQGLEQYF.

This chain uses TRBV6-5 with TRBJ2-7, with 8 bases that match TRBD2. Unmatched junction bases numbered 6, after V lost 5 bases and J lost 3 bases. Germline V gene lookup returns CDR1 MNHEY and CDR2 SVGAGI. This CDR3 spans 14 amino acids. The CDR3 spells CASSPTGGIYEQYF. CDR3 nucleotides: TGTGCCAGCAGTCCGACGGGGGGGATCTACGAGCAGTACTTC.

The chain uses TRBV7-9 and TRBJ2-5, with 9 bases lining up with TRBD1. Germline V gene sequence: CDR1 SEHNR, CDR2 FQNEAQ (reference sequence). The CDR3 length is 13 residues. J gave up 5 bases and V 5 bases, and 3 bases lay outside the gene matches. The CDR3 DNA follows: TGTGCCAGCAGCCGGACAGGGGTCGAGACCCAGTACTTC. It translates to CASSRTGVETQYF.

The gene calls are TRBV28 and TRBJ2-7; TRBD1 agrees at 7 bases. J lost 2 bases, V lost 6 bases, and 7 bases had no gene match. Germline CDR1 and CDR2: MDHEN and SYDVKM. This CDR3 region has 14 residues. The CDR3 is CASSPTDRTYEQYF. The CDR3 DNA follows: TGTGCCAGCAGCCCCACGGACAGGACCTACGAGCAGTACTTC.

In its sample, this clone was seen a few times. V usage is TRBV16 and J usage is TRBJ2-1; TRBD2 aligns across 14 bases. CDR3 length equals 20 residues. The junction had 13 bases not matched to a gene; V was cut back by 2 bases and J by 4 bases. In germline, CDR1 is KGHSY, CDR2 FQNENV. CDR3 coding DNA: TGTGCCAGCAGCCAAGCCCGTGTGGGACTAGCGGGAGCATGGTACAATGAGCAGTTCTTC. This codes for CASSQARVGLAGAWYNEQFF.

The rearrangement joins TRBV6-6 to TRBJ2-7; 8 nucleotides line up with TRBD1. Germline V CDR1 and CDR2: MNHNY, SVGAGI (reference sequence). CDR3 size: 13 residues. The V gene end was trimmed by 7 bases and the J gene end by 3 bases; junction bases not matched to a gene: 5. CDR3 bases: TGTGCCAGCACCTATGGACAGGGCTACGAGCAGTACTTC. Its translation: CASTYGQGYEQYF.

This chain joins TRBV5-3 and TRBJ2-7, with 8 positions matching TRBD1. TRBV5-3 is filed as an ORF, its function uncertain. The V segment lost 3 bases and the J segment 3 bases; nucleotides outside the gene matches: 11. The CDR3 spans 16 residues. The CDR3 DNA is TGTGCCAGAAGCTATACCGGGACAGGAATATACTACGAGCAGTACTTC. Amino acids: CARSYTGTGIYYEQYF.

CDR3 sequence reads: CASSPTSGWLVDTQYF. The CDR3 bases are TGTGCCAGCAGCCCCACTAGCGGTTGGTTAGTAGATACGCAGTATTTT. The chain links TRBV9 to TRBJ2-3; 8 nucleotides align to TRBD2. Germline loops: CDR1 SGDLS, CDR2 YYNGEE. The CDR3 totals 16 residues. Losses at the gene ends were 4 bases for V and 5 bases for J; bases not matched to a gene: 12.